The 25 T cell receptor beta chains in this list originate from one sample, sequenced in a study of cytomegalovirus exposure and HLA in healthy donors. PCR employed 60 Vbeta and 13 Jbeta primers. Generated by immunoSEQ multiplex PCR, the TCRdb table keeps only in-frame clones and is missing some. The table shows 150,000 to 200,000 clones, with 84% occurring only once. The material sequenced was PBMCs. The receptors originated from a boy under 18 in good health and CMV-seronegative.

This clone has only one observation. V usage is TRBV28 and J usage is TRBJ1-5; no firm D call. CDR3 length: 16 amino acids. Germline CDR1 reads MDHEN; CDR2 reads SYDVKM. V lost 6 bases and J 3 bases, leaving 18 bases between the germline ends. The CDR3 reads CASSPRVGLNNQPQHF. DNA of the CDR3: TGTGCCAGCAGCCCGAGAGTTGGACTTAACAATCAGCCCCAGCATTTT.

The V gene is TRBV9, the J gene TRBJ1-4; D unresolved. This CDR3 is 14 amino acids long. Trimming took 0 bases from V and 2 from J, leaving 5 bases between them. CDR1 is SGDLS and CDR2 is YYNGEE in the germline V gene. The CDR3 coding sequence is TGTGCCAGCAGCGTAGCGGTCACTAATGAAAAACTGTTTTTT. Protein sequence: CASSVAVTNEKLFF. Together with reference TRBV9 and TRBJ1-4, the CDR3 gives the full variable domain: DSGVTQTPKHLITATGQRVTLRCSPRSGDLSVYWYQQSLDQGLQFLIQYYNGEERAKGNILERFSAQQFPDLHSELNLSSLELGDSALYFCASSVAVTNEKLFFGSGTQLSVL.

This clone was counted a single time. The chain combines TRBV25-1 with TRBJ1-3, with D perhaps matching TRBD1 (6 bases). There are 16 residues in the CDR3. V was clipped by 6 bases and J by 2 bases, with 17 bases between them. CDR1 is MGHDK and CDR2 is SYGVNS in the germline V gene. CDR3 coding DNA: TGTGCCAGCAGCGGACGGACAGTAGCTACTGGAAACACCATATATTTT. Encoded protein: CASSGRTVATGNTIYF.

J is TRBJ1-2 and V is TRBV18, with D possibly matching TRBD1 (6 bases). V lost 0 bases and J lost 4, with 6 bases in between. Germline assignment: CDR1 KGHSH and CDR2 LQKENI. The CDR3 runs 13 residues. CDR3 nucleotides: TGTGCCAGCTCACCACCCAGGGGCTATGGCTACACCTTC. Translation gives CASSPPRGYGYTF.

CDR3 sequence reads: CASSIGQAQETQYF. The CDR3 coding sequence is TGTGCCAGCAGCATCGGACAGGCTCAAGAGACCCAGTACTTC. The chain combines TRBV7-8 with TRBJ2-5; 7 bases match TRBD1. Germline V lookup: CDR1 SGHVS, CDR2 FQNEAQ. The CDR3 consists of 14 residues. The ends lost 5 bases at V and 2 bases at J; junction bases unmatched: 5. Drawing the rest from reference TRBV7-8 and TRBJ2-5, the complete variable domain is GAGVSQSPRYKVAKRGQDVALRCDPISGHVSLFWYQQALGQGPEFLTYFQNEAQLDKSGLPSDRFFAERPEGSVSTLKIQRTQQEDSAVYLCASSIGQAQETQYFGPGTRLLVL.

This CDR3 is CASSPGQGRVSFF. In DNA form, the CDR3 reads TGTGCCAGCAGCCCGGGACAGGGTCGAGTTTCTTTCTTT. V usage is TRBV7-9 and J usage is TRBJ1-1, with TRBD1 identical over 9 bases. The CDR3 spans 13 residues. Germline-derived CDR1 and CDR2 are SEHNR and FQNEAQ (reference sequence). After removal of 5 bases from V and 12 bases from J, the junction contained 10 bases not matched to a gene. Combining the CDR3 with reference TRBV7-9 and TRBJ1-1 gives the whole variable domain DTGVSQNPRHKITKRGQNVTFRCDPISEHNRLYWYRQTLGQGPEFLTYFQNEAQLEKSRLLSDRFSAERPKGSFSTLEIQRTEQGDSAMYLCASSPGQGRVSFFGQGTRLTVV.

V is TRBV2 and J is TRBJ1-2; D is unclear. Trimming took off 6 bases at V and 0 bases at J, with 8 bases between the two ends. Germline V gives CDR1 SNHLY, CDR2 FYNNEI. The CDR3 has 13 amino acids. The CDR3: CASSGSANYGYTF. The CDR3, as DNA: TGTGCCAGCAGCGGGTCAGCTAACTATGGCTACACCTTC.

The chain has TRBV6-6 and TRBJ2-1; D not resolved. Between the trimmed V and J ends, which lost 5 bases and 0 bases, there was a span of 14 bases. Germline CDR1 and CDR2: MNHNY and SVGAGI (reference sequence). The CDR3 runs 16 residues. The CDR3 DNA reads TGTGCCAGCAGTGCATCCCTTAGTATCTCCTACAATGAGCAGTTCTTC. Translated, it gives CASSASLSISYNEQFF.

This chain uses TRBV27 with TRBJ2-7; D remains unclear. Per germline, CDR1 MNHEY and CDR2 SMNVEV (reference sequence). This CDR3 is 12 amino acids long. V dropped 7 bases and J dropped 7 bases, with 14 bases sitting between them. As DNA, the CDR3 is TGTGCCAGCATTGGCACCGAGCGAGAGCAGTACTTC. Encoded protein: CASIGTEREQYF.

The CDR3 DNA reads TGTGCCAGCAGCTTGGGCATATTAGGGACTCCCACCGGGGAGCTGTTTTTT. This sequence encodes CASSLGILGTPTGELFF. The chain employs TRBV5-8 and TRBJ2-2, with a weak D call TRBD2 (6 bases). This CDR3 is built from 17 residues. Germline CDR1 SGHTS, CDR2 YDEGEE. V was shortened by 0 bases and J by 4 bases, with 16 bases between the two germline ends. The full variable domain, its missing parts supplied by reference TRBV5-8 and TRBJ2-2, is EAGVTQSPTHLIKTRGQQATLRCSPISGHTSVYWYQQALGLGLQFLLWYDEGEERNRGNFPPRFSGRQFPNYSSELNVNALELEDSALYLCASSLGILGTPTGELFFGEGSRLTVL.

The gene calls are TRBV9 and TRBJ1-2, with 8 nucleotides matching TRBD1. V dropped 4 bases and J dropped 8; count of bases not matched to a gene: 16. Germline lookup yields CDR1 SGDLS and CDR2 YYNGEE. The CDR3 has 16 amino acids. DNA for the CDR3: TGTGCCAGCAGCCCCCGGACAGGGACCAGAGGAATGGGCTACACCTTC. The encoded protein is CASSPRTGTRGMGYTF.

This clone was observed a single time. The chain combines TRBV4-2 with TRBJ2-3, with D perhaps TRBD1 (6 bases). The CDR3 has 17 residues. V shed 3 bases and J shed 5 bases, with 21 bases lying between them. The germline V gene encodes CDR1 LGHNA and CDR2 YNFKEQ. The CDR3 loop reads CASSHLGAGEGVDTQYF. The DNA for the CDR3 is TGTGCCAGCAGCCACCTAGGGGCAGGGGAAGGTGTAGATACGCAGTATTTT.

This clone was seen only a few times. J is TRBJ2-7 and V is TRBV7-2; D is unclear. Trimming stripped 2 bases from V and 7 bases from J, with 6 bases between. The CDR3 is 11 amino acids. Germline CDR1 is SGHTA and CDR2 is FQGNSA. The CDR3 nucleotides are TGTGCCAGCAGCTTACGTAGTGAGCAGTACTTC. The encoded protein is CASSLRSEQYF.

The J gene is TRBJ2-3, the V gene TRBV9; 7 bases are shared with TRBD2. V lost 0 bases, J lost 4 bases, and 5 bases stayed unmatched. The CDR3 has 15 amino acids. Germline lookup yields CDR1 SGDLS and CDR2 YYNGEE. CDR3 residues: CASSVEGSGSDTQYF. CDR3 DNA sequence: TGTGCCAGCAGCGTAGAGGGTAGCGGGTCAGATACGCAGTATTTT.

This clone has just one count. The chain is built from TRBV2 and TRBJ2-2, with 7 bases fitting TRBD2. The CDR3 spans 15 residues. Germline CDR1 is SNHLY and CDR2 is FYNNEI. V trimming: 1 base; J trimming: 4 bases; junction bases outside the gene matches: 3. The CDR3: CASSEVPGGTGELFF. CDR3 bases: TGTGCCAGCAGTGAAGTCCCGGGGGGCACCGGGGAGCTGTTTTTT. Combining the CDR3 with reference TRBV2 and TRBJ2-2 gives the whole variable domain EPEVTQTPSHQVTQMGQEVILRCVPISNHLYFYWYRQILGQKVEFLVSFYNNEISEKSEIFDDQFSVERPDGSNFTLKIRSTKLEDSAMYFCASSEVPGGTGELFFGEGSRLTVL.

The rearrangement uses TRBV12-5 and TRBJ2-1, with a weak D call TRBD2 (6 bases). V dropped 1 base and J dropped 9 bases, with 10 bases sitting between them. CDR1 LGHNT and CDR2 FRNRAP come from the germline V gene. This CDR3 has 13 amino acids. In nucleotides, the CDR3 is TGTGCTAGTGGTTTGGGACTAGAGAGTGAGCAGTTCTTC. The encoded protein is CASGLGLESEQFF.

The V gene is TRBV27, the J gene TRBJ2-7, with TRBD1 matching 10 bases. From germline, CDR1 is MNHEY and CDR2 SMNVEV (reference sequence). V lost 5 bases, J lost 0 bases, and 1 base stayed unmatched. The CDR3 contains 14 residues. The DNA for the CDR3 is TGTGCCAGCAGTGGGGACAGGGGCTCCTACGAGCAGTACTTC. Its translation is CASSGDRGSYEQYF.

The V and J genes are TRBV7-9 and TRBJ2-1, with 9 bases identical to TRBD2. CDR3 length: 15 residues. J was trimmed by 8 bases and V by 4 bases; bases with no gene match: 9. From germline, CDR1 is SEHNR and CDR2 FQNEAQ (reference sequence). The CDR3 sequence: CASSSRVAGDYEQFF. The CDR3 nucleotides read TGTGCCAGCAGCTCCCGGGTAGCGGGGGATTATGAGCAGTTCTTC.

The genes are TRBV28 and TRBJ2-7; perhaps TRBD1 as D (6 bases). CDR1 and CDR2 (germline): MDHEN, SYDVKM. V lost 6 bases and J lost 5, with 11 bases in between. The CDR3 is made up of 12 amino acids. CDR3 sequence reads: CASRDPGDEQYF. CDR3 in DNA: TGTGCCAGCAGGGACCCAGGGGACGAGCAGTACTTC.

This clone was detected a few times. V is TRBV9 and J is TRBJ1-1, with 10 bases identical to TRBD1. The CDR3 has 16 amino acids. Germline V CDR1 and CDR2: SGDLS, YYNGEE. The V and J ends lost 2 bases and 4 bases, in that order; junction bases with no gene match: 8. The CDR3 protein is CASSVEPRDRGTEAFF. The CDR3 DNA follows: TGTGCCAGCAGCGTGGAGCCCCGGGACAGGGGCACTGAAGCTTTCTTT. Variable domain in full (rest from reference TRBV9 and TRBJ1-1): DSGVTQTPKHLITATGQRVTLRCSPRSGDLSVYWYQQSLDQGLQFLIQYYNGEERAKGNILERFSAQQFPDLHSELNLSSLELGDSALYFCASSVEPRDRGTEAFFGQGTRLTVV.

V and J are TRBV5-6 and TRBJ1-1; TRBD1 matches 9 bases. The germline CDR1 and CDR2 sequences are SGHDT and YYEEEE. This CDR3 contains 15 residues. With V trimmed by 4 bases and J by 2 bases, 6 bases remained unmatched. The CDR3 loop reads CASSETTGGNTEAFF. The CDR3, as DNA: TGTGCCAGCAGCGAAACCACAGGGGGCAACACTGAAGCTTTCTTT.

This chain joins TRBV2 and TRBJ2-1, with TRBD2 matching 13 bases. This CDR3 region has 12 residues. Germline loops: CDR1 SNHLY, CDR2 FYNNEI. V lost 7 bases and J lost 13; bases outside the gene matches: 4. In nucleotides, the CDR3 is TGTGCCAGCACCAGACTAGCGGGGGGTCAGTTCTTC. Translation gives CASTRLAGGQFF.

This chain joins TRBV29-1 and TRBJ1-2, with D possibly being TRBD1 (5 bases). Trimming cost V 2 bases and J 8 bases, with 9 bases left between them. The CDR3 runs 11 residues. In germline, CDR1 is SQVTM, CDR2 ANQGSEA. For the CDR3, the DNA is TGCAGCGTTGAACAGGGTAACGGCTACACCTTC. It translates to CSVEQGNGYTF.

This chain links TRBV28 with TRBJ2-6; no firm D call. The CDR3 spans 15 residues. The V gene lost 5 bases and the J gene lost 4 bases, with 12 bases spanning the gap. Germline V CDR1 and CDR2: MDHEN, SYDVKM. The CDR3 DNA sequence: TGTGCCAGCAGTCCCCAGGCGTTCGGGGCCAACGTCCTGACTTTC. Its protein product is CASSPQAFGANVLTF.

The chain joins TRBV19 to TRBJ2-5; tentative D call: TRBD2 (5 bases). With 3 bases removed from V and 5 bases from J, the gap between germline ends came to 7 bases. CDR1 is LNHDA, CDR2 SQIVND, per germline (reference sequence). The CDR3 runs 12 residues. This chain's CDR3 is CASSIGEETQYF. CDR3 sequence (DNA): TGTGCCAGTAGTATCGGGGAGGAGACCCAGTACTTC.